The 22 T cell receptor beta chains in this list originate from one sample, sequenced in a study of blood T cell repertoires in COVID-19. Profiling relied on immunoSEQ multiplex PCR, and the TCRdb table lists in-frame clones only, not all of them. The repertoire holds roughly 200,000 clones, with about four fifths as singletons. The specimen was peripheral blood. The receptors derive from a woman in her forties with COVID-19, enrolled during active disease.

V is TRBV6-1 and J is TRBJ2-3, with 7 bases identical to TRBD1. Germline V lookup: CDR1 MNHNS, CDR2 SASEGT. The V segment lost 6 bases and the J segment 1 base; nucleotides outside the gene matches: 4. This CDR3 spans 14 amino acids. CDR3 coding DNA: TGTGCCAGCAGCCGCGGACAGGGCACAGATACGCAGTATTTT. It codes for CASSRGQGTDTQYF.

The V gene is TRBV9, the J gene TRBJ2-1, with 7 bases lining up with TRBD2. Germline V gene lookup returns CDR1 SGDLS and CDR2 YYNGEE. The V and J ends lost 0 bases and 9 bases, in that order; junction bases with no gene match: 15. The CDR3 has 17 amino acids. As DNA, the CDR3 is TGTGCCAGCAGCGTAGCTTTTCAATGGGCTAGCGGTGGTGAGCAGTTCTTC. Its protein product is CASSVAFQWASGGEQFF.

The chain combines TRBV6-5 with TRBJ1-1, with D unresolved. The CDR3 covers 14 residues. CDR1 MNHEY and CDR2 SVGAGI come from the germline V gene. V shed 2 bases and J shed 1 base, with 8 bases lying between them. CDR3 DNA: TGTGCCAGCAGTTACACCACAGCGAACACTGAAGCTTTCTTT. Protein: CASSYTTANTEAFF.

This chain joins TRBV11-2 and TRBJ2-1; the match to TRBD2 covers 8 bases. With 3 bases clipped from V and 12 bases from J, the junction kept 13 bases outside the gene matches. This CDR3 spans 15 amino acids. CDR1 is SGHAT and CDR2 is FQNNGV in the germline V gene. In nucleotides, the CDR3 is TGTGCCAGCAGCTTTGGGCGGGGGGCCTCCCAGGCGCAGTTCTTC. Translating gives CASSFGRGASQAQFF.

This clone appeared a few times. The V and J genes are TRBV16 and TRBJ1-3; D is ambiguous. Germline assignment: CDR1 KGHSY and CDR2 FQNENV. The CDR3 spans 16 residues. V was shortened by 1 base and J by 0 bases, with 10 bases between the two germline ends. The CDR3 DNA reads TGTGCCAGCAGCCAATTAGAACAGTTCTCTGGAAACACCATATATTTT. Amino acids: CASSQLEQFSGNTIYF.

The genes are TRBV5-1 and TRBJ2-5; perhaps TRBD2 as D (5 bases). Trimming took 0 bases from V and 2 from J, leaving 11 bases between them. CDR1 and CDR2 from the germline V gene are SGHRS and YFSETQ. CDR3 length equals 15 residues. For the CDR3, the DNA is TGCGCCAGCAGCTTGGACCCAGGACTTCAAGAGACCCAGTACTTC. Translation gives CASSLDPGLQETQYF.

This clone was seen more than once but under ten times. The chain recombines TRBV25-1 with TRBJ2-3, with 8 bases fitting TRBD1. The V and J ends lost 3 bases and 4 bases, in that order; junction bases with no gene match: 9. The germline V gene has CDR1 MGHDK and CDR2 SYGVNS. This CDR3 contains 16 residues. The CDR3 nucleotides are TGTGCCAGCAGTGATTCAAAACAGGGGGTCGCAGATACGCAGTATTTT. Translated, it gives CASSDSKQGVADTQYF. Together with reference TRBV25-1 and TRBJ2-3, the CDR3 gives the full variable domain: EADIYQTPRYLVIGTGKKITLECSQTMGHDKMYWYQQDPGMELHLIHYSYGVNSTEKGDLSSESTVSRIRTEHFPLTLESARPSHTSQYLCASSDSKQGVADTQYFGPGTRLTVL.

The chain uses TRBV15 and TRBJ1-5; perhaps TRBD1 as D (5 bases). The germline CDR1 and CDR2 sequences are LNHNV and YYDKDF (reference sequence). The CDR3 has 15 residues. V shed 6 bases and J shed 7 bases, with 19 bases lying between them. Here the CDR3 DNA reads TGTGCCACCAGTTTATCCAAGGGGTCCCGACAGCCCCAGCATTTT. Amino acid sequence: CATSLSKGSRQPQHF.

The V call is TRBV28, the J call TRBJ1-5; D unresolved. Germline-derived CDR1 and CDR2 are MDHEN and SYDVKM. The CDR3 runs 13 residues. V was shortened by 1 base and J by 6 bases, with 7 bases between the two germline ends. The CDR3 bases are TGTGCCAGCAGTTTATATACGAGTCAGCCCCAGCATTTT. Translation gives CASSLYTSQPQHF.

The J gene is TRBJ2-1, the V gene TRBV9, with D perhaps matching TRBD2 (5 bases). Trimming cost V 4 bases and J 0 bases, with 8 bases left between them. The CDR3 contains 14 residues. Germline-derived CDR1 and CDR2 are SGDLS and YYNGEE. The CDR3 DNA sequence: TGTGCCAGCAGCCACCGGGACTCCTACAATGAGCAGTTCTTC. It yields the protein CASSHRDSYNEQFF.

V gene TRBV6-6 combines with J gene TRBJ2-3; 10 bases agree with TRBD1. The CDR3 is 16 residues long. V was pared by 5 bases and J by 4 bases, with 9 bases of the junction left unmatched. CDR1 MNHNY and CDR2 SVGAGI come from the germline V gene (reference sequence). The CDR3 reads CASSQHRDRGSDTQYF. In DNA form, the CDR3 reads TGTGCCAGCAGTCAACACCGGGACAGGGGTTCAGATACGCAGTATTTT.

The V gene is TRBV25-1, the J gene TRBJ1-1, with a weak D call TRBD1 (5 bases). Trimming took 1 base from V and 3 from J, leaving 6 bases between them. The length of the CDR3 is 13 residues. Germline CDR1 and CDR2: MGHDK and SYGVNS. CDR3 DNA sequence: TGTGCCAGCAGTGAATTAGGGGACACTGAAGCTTTCTTT. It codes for CASSELGDTEAFF.

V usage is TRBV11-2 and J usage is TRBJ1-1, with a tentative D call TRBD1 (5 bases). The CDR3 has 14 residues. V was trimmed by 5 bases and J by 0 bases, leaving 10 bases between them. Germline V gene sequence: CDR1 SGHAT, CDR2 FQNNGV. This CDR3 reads CASSPGNMNTEAFF. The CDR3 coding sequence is TGTGCCAGCAGCCCAGGGAATATGAACACTGAAGCTTTCTTT.

This chain's CDR3 is CASSSGAEQFF. For the CDR3, the DNA is TGTGCCAGTAGTAGTGGGGCTGAGCAGTTCTTC. The gene calls are TRBV19 and TRBJ2-1; TRBD1 might be the D (5 bases). The CDR3 spans 11 residues. V shed 4 bases and J shed 9 bases, with 7 bases lying between them. The germline V gene has CDR1 LNHDA and CDR2 SQIVND (reference sequence).

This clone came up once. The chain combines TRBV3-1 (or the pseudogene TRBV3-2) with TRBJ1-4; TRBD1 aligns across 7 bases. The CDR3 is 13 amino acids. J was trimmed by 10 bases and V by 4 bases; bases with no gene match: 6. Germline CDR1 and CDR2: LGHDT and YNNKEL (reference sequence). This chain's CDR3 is CASSLQGIGKLFF. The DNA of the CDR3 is TGTGCCAGCAGCCTACAGGGGATCGGAAAACTGTTTTTT.

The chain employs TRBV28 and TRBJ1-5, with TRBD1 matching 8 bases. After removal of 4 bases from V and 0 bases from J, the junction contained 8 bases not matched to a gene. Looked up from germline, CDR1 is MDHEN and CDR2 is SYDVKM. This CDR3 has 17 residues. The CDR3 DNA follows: TGTGCCAGCAGTTCCGACAGGGGTGGCGATAGCAATCAGCCCCAGCATTTT. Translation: CASSSDRGGDSNQPQHF. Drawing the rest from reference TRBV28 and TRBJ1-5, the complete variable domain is DVKVTQSSRYLVKRTGEKVFLECVQDMDHENMFWYRQDPGLGLRLIYFSYDVKMKEKGDIPEGYSVSREKKERFSLILESASTNQTSMYLCASSSDRGGDSNQPQHFGDGTRLSIL.

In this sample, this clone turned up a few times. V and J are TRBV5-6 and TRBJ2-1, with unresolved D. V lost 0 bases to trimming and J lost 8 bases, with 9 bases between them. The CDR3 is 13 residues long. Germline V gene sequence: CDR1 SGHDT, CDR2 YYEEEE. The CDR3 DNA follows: TGTGCCAGCAGCTTGGCTTCAAACTATGAGCAGTTCTTC. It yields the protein CASSLASNYEQFF.

The CDR3 DNA sequence: TGTGCCAGCAGTCTTACGGTCAGGGGCCGAGAACTGTTTTTT. Its protein is CASSLTVRGRELFF. The chain uses TRBV28 and TRBJ1-4, with TRBD1 as a possible D gene (6 bases). Trimming pared 5 bases from V and 12 bases from J, leaving 19 bases between. CDR1 is MDHEN and CDR2 is SYDVKM in the germline V gene. The CDR3 loop spans 14 amino acids.

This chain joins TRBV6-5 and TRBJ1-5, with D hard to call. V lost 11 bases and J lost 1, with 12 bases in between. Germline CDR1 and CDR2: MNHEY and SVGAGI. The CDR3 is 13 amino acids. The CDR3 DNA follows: TGTGCCGTCGGAGACCGAAGCAATCAGCCCCAGCATTTT. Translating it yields CAVGDRSNQPQHF.

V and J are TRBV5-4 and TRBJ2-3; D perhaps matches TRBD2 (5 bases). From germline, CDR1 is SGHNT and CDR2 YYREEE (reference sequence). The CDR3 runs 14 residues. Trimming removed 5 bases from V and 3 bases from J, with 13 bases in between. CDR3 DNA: TGTGCCAGCAGATCGCTGAGAGGGACAGATACGCAGTATTTT. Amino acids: CASRSLRGTDTQYF. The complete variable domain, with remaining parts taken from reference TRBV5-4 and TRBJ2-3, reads ETGVTQSPTHLIKTRGQQVTLRCSSQSGHNTVSWYQQALGQGPQFIFQYYREEENGRGNFPPRFSGLQFPNYSSELNVNALELDDSALYLCASRSLRGTDTQYFGPGTRLTVL.

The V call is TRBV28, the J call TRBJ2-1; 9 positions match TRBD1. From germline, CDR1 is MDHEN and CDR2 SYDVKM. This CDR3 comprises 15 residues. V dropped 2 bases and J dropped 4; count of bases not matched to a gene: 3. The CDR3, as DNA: TGTGCCAGCAGTTTAGGGACAGGGTATTACAATGAGCAGTTCTTC. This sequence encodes CASSLGTGYYNEQFF.

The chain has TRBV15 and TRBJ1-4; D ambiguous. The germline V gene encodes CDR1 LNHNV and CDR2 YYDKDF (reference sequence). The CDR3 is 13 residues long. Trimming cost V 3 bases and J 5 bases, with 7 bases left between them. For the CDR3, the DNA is TGTGCCACCAGCAGGCGGGTAAATGAAAAACTGTTTTTT. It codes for CATSRRVNEKLFF.